These 27 T cell receptor beta chains originate from one sample sequenced in a study of shared clonotypes between healthy human individuals. Produced via immunoSEQ multiplex PCR; TCRdb's table is partial and in-frame only. The sample consists of fewer than 1.4 million clones, around 78% of them appearing once. The sample taken for sequencing was memory CD4+ T cells from PBMCs. The subset is: CD45RA-negative fraction. The source is a man younger than 35 in good health. Some clones in this sample may be carry-over from other donors' samples.

V is TRBV7-2 and J is TRBJ2-2, with 9 bases fitting TRBD1. This CDR3 region has 15 residues. Unmatched junction bases numbered 1, after V lost 3 bases and J lost 2 bases. Per the germline V gene, CDR1 is SGHTA and CDR2 is FQGNSA. Here the CDR3 reads CASSFTGGNTGELFF. The CDR3 DNA is TGTGCCAGCAGCTTTACAGGGGGCAACACCGGGGAGCTGTTTTTT. Together with reference TRBV7-2 and TRBJ2-2, the CDR3 gives the full variable domain: GAGVSQSPSNKVTEKGKDVELRCDPISGHTALYWYRQSLGQGLEFLIYFQGNSAPDKSGLPSDRFSAERTGGSVSTLTIQRTQQEDSAVYLCASSFTGGNTGELFFGEGSRLTVL.

V usage is TRBV7-7 and J usage is TRBJ2-5; perhaps TRBD2 as D (7 bases). The CDR3 runs 15 residues. Germline V CDR1 and CDR2: SSHAT, FNYEAQ (reference sequence). The V end was cut by 5 bases, the J end by 1 base, with 14 bases between. The DNA of the CDR3 is TGTGCCAGCAGCCAAGGGAGGGGGTCCCAAGAGACCCAGTACTTC. Protein: CASSQGRGSQETQYF.

This clone came up once. With a much larger clone just one base away, this may be a read error. The V and J genes are TRBV6-5 and TRBJ1-2, with 8 bases that match TRBD1. CDR3 length equals 14 residues. The germline V gene encodes CDR1 MNHEY and CDR2 SVGAGI. This chain's CDR3 is CASGIGTGLYGYAF. CDR3 nucleotides: TGTGCCAGTGGAATCGGGACAGGACTCTATGGCTACGCCTTC.

The chain couples TRBV6-5 to TRBJ1-1; possible D gene TRBD1, 5 bases. The V end was cut by 8 bases, the J end by 1 base, with 14 bases between. This CDR3 spans 14 amino acids. Germline assignment: CDR1 MNHEY and CDR2 SVGAGI. The DNA of the CDR3 is TGTGCCAGCCGACTGGCGGGGGGGAACACTGAAGCTTTCTTT. Translated, it gives CASRLAGGNTEAFF.

The rearrangement uses TRBV5-1 and TRBJ2-6, with D hard to call. V was shortened by 5 bases and J by 0 bases, with 9 bases between the two germline ends. Germline CDR1 SGHRS, CDR2 YFSETQ. The CDR3 contains 15 residues. In DNA form, the CDR3 reads TGCGCCAGCAGTTCCGAGAGCTCTGGGGCCAACGTCCTGACTTTC. Translation: CASSSESSGANVLTF.

V gene TRBV19 combines with J gene TRBJ2-3; weak D call: TRBD2 (6 bases). V lost 4 bases and J lost 5, with 10 bases in between. CDR3 length: 13 amino acids. Germline CDR1 is LNHDA and CDR2 is SQIVND (reference sequence). CDR3 protein: CASSRGRIDTQYF. The CDR3 nucleotides are TGTGCCAGTAGTAGAGGGAGGATAGATACGCAGTATTTT.

This chain connects TRBV19 to TRBJ2-2; D may be TRBD2 (6 bases). The V and J ends lost 7 bases and 3 bases respectively, with 15 bases between them. The CDR3 spans 15 residues. Germline lookup yields CDR1 LNHDA and CDR2 SQIVND (reference sequence). The CDR3 nucleotides are TGTGCCAGTAAGGGGACTTTGGGGTACACCGGGGAGCTGTTTTTT. Amino acid sequence: CASKGTLGYTGELFF.

V and J are TRBV2 and TRBJ2-1; D gene unclear. Between the trimmed V and J ends, which lost 6 bases and 9 bases, there was a span of 12 bases. The CDR3 extends over 12 amino acids. Per the germline V gene, CDR1 is SNHLY and CDR2 is FYNNEI. In DNA form, the CDR3 reads TGTGCCAGCAGCCCTTACCCAGGTGAGCAGTTCTTC. Protein: CASSPYPGEQFF.

This chain connects TRBV29-1 to TRBJ2-5; 7 bases line up with TRBD2. In germline, CDR1 is SQVTM, CDR2 ANQGSEA. The CDR3 runs to 15 residues. V shed 4 bases and J 2 bases; nucleotides not matched to a gene: 10. This CDR3 reads CSVVFAGASQETQYF. CDR3 bases: TGCAGCGTTGTTTTTGCGGGAGCTTCTCAAGAGACCCAGTACTTC.

This clone was counted once. This chain connects TRBV6-5 to TRBJ1-3, with 7 bases identical to TRBD1. The CDR3 loop spans 14 amino acids. The trim removed 4 bases at V and 4 bases at J, leaving 4 bases unmatched. CDR1 is MNHEY and CDR2 is SVGAGI in the germline V gene. The CDR3 region has the DNA TGTGCCAGCAGTTTACAGGGACAGGGAAACACCATATATTTT. Its translation is CASSLQGQGNTIYF.

The V and J genes are TRBV11-3 and TRBJ1-4, with D possibly TRBD1 on 5 matching bases. The germline gives CDR1 SGHNT, CDR2 YENEEA. The CDR3 totals 13 residues. V was pared by 2 bases and J by 7 bases, with 8 bases between. The CDR3 sequence: CASSLTGTEKLFF. CDR3 bases: TGTGCCAGCAGCTTAACCGGGACTGAAAAACTGTTTTTT.

The sample holds many counts of this clone. The rearrangement uses TRBV27 and TRBJ2-2, with TRBD2 matching over 12 bases. Trimming at V came to 10 bases and at J to 3 bases, leaving 9 bases not matched to a gene. Germline CDR1 and CDR2: MNHEY and SMNVEV (reference sequence). CDR3 length equals 16 residues. The CDR3 nucleotides are TGTGCCACCCCGCCTAGCGGGAGGGCCGACACCGGGGAGCTGTTTTTT. This gives the protein CATPPSGRADTGELFF.

For this clone: The sample carries other DNA sequences with the same CDR3. The genes are TRBV28 and TRBJ1-1, with a tentative D call TRBD1 (5 bases). CDR3 length: 14 residues. V was trimmed by 2 bases and J by 1 base, leaving 8 bases between them. In germline, CDR1 is MDHEN, CDR2 SYDVKM. The CDR3 coding sequence is TGTGCCAGCAGTTTAGGGGGAGGGAACACTGAAGCTTTCTTT. Its translation is CASSLGGGNTEAFF. Full variable domain (missing parts from reference TRBV28 and TRBJ1-1): DVKVTQSSRYLVKRTGEKVFLECVQDMDHENMFWYRQDPGLGLRLIYFSYDVKMKEKGDIPEGYSVSREKKERFSLILESASTNQTSMYLCASSLGGGNTEAFFGQGTRLTVV.

V gene TRBV4-1 combines with J gene TRBJ2-5; D may be TRBD2 (6 bases). The CDR3 length is 14 residues. V was clipped by 1 base and J by 5 bases, with 11 bases between them. Per the germline V gene, CDR1 is MGHRA and CDR2 is YSYEKL. The CDR3 loop is CASSQGTSRETQYF. CDR3 coding DNA: TGCGCCAGCAGCCAAGGTACTAGCAGGGAGACCCAGTACTTC.

This clone has just a few counts. The V gene is TRBV2, the J gene TRBJ2-1; D is unclear. CDR3 length: 13 residues. The V end lost 7 bases, the J end lost 5 bases, and 12 bases lay between the germline ends. The germline V gene encodes CDR1 SNHLY and CDR2 FYNNEI. The CDR3 loop reads CASTRALNNEQFF. The CDR3 bases are TGTGCCAGCACACGGGCACTCAACAATGAGCAGTTCTTC.

The gene calls are TRBV5-1 and TRBJ1-2, with no clear D. Trimming removed 4 bases at V and 7 bases at J, with 14 bases between. CDR1 and CDR2 (germline): SGHRS, YFSETQ. This CDR3 has 13 residues. The CDR3 protein is CASSPAGAGGYTF. CDR3 sequence (DNA): TGCGCCAGCAGCCCGGCGGGAGCTGGTGGCTACACCTTC. Together with reference TRBV5-1 and TRBJ1-2, the CDR3 gives the full variable domain: KAGVTQTPRYLIKTRGQQVTLSCSPISGHRSVSWYQQTPGQGLQFLFEYFSETQRNKGNFPGRFSGRQFSNSRSEMNVSTLELGDSALYLCASSPAGAGGYTFGSGTRLTVV.

The J gene is TRBJ1-2, the V gene TRBV28; no clear D gene. The CDR3 is 14 amino acids. The germline gives CDR1 MDHEN, CDR2 SYDVKM. V was trimmed by 5 bases and J by 8 bases, leaving 18 bases between them. The CDR3, as DNA: TGTGCCAGCAGTCGAGTCATAACTGCTCAGGGCTACACCTTC. Translating it yields CASSRVITAQGYTF.

The V gene is TRBV7-2, the J gene TRBJ2-3, with 8 bases identical to TRBD1. V lost 4 bases and J lost 0; bases outside the gene matches: 6. The CDR3 is 16 residues long. The germline V gene has CDR1 SGHTA and CDR2 FQGNSA. The CDR3 sequence: CASSSQGAASTDTQYF. CDR3 nucleotide sequence: TGTGCCAGCAGCTCGCAGGGGGCGGCTAGCACAGATACGCAGTATTTT.

The chain employs TRBV28 and TRBJ2-7, with TRBD1 matching over 9 bases. V trimming: 4 bases; J trimming: 3 bases; junction bases outside the gene matches: 7. There are 15 residues in the CDR3. The V gene's germline CDR1 is MDHEN and CDR2 SYDVKM. DNA of the CDR3: TGTGCCAGCAGTTCTACCGGGACAGGGTACTACGAGCAGTACTTC. Amino acids: CASSSTGTGYYEQYF.

The chain links TRBV19 to TRBJ1-2; D not certain. Trimming left V 1 base short and J 5 bases short, with 8 bases between. CDR1 and CDR2 from the germline V gene are LNHDA and SQIVND (reference sequence). The CDR3 covers 13 residues. The chain's CDR3 is CASSIGLLYGYTF. CDR3 nucleotides: TGTGCCAGTAGTATAGGCCTTCTTTATGGCTACACCTTC.

CDR3 nucleotide sequence: TGTGCCAGCTCACCGATACCGGGCTCCTACAATGAGCAGTTCTTC. Residues: CASSPIPGSYNEQFF. This chain joins TRBV18 and TRBJ2-1; D is unclear. The V end lost 3 bases, the J end lost 0 bases, and 9 bases lay between the germline ends. CDR3 length: 15 residues. CDR1 and CDR2 from the germline V gene are KGHSH and LQKENI.

The chain employs TRBV5-1 and TRBJ2-7; 8 nucleotides agree with TRBD2. The V gene end was trimmed by 2 bases and the J gene end by 1 base; junction bases not matched to a gene: 2. CDR3 length: 14 amino acids. CDR1 and CDR2 from the germline V gene are SGHRS and YFSETQ. CDR3 in amino acids: CASSFTSGSYEQYF. The CDR3 DNA sequence: TGCGCCAGCAGCTTCACTAGCGGTTCCTACGAGCAGTACTTC.

This clone was seen ten or more times. The chain employs TRBV4-1 and TRBJ2-7; TRBD2 aligns across 7 bases. This CDR3 has 15 amino acids. The J segment lost 2 bases and the V segment lost 6 bases, leaving 10 bases of the junction unmatched. Germline lookup yields CDR1 MGHRA and CDR2 YSYEKL. The CDR3 bases are TGCGCCAGCAGTTCCCCGGGAACTAGCGCCTACGAGCAGTACTTC. Its protein product is CASSSPGTSAYEQYF.

This rearrangement joins TRBV10-3 to TRBJ2-1; TRBD1 agrees at 10 bases. Germline values: CDR1 ENHRY, CDR2 SYGVKD. The CDR3 sequence is 14 residues long. V shed 8 bases, J shed 7 bases, and the junction held 8 bases outside the gene matches. The CDR3 region has the DNA TGTGCCATCGGAAGACAGGGGGCGCGGAATGAGCAGTTCTTC. Its translation is CAIGRQGARNEQFF.

About this clone: The junction differs from germline at one of its ends, possibly a read error. This chain connects TRBV20-1 to TRBJ1-1; TRBD1 matches 7 bases. In germline, CDR1 is DFQATT, CDR2 SNEGSKA (reference sequence). This CDR3 spans 9 amino acids. This chain's CDR3 is CSAPRDRGF. CDR3 bases: TGCAGTGCTCCCCGGGACAGAGGCTTT.

V gene TRBV6-1 combines with J gene TRBJ1-2, with D uncertain. CDR3 length: 13 residues. The V and J ends lost 3 bases and 4 bases respectively, with 9 bases between them. CDR1 MNHNS and CDR2 SASEGT come from the germline V gene. In nucleotides, the CDR3 is TGTGCCAGCAGTGATTCGAGCGGCTATGGCTACACCTTC. Protein: CASSDSSGYGYTF.

The chain recombines TRBV5-8 with TRBJ1-2; 8 bases agree with TRBD1. The CDR3 covers 15 residues. V lost 5 bases, J lost 8 bases, and 14 bases stayed unmatched. Germline-derived CDR1 and CDR2 are SGHTS and YDEGEE. CDR3 protein: CASRVATGGEEGYTF. The CDR3 DNA is TGTGCCAGCAGGGTCGCAACAGGGGGTGAAGAGGGCTACACCTTC.